This is a list of T cell receptor beta chains from one sample in a study of cytomegalovirus exposure and HLA in healthy donors. Data came from immunoSEQ multiplex PCR; TCRdb stores just in-frame clones and leaves some out. The top ten hold more than 1.5% of the sample, which has some 130,000 clones, approximately 60% seen once. Sequencing used PBMCs. Every receptor here comes from a human donor in good health. Each CDR3 is given with its conserved first and last residue. A D gene is named only where the DNA matches it firmly. Size is omitted from some rows. Given values are once, few, many or a class for expanded clones.

d_gene	v_gene	j_gene	abundance	CDR3aa	CDR3nt
NA	TRBV20-1	TRBJ2-7	once	CSARTSFEQYF	TGCAGTGCTAGAACTAGCTTCGAGCAGTACTTC
NA	TRBV18	TRBJ2-1	NA	CASSTLLLYSYNEQFF	TGTGCCAGCTCAACCCTTCTCCTCTATTCCTACAATGAGCAGTTCTTC
NA	TRBV11-2	TRBJ2-7	NA	CASSTGVGGPSSYEQYF	TGTGCCAGCAGCACAGGGGTCGGGGGCCCGAGCTCCTACGAGCAGTACTTC
TRBD2	TRBV11-1	TRBJ2-2	NA	CASSSTSGRSGGELFF	TGTGCCAGCAGCTCGACTAGCGGGAGATCTGGCGGGGAGCTGTTTTTT
TRBD2	TRBV9	TRBJ2-5	NA	CASSVAASGRWETQYF	TGTGCCAGCAGCGTAGCTGCTAGCGGGAGATGGGAGACCCAGTACTTC
NA	TRBV29-1	TRBJ2-2	NA	CSVRLGRGTGELFF	TGCAGCGTACGACTGGGAAGGGGAACCGGGGAGCTGTTTTTT
TRBD2	TRBV4-3	TRBJ2-1	NA	CASSQEYGLAGPNEQFF	TGCGCCAGCAGCCAGGAATACGGACTAGCAGGCCCGAATGAGCAGTTCTTC
NA	TRBV6-5	TRBJ2-6	NA	CASRAAGDGANVLTF	TGTGCCAGCAGGGCGGCCGGGGATGGGGCCAACGTCCTGACTTTC
NA	TRBV27	TRBJ2-5	few	CASRSHSHGETQYF	TGTGCCAGCCGTTCCCACAGCCACGGAGAGACCCAGTACTTC
TRBD2	TRBV4-1	TRBJ2-5	NA	CASMGGHGKETQYF	TGCGCCAGCATGGGAGGGCATGGGAAAGAGACCCAGTACTTC
NA	TRBV9	TRBJ2-2	few	CASRPDSTWTGELFF	TGTGCCAGCAGGCCCGACTCTACGTGGACCGGGGAGCTGTTTTTT
TRBD1	TRBV19	TRBJ2-1	NA	CASMRGQGGYNEQFF	TGTGCCAGTATGCGGGGACAGGGAGGCTACAATGAGCAGTTCTTC
NA	TRBV29-1	TRBJ2-4	NA	CSVLWQHEVKNIQYF	TGCAGCGTTCTATGGCAACACGAGGTCAAAAACATTCAGTACTTC
TRBD2	TRBV7-9	TRBJ2-7	NA	CASSLVLAGEQYF	TGTGCCAGCAGCTTGGTACTAGCGGGCGAGCAGTACTTC
TRBD2	TRBV11-3	TRBJ2-1	NA	CASRAREGLAGGPVNEQFF	TGTGCCAGCAGGGCAAGGGAGGGCCTAGCGGGAGGGCCCGTCAATGAGCAGTTCTTC
NA	TRBV2	TRBJ1-5	NA	CASSEQTGHQPQHF	TGTGCCAGCAGTGAACAGACAGGTCATCAGCCCCAGCATTTT
NA	TRBV6-1	TRBJ2-7	NA	CASSGVGCGDRTYEQYF	TGTGCCAGCAGTGGAGTAGGGTGCGGGGACAGAACCTACGAGCAGTACTTC
TRBD2	TRBV4-1	TRBJ2-1	NA	CASSQDRSGTYNEQFF	TGCGCCAGCAGCCAAGATCGAAGCGGGACCTACAATGAGCAGTTCTTC
TRBD1	TRBV12-5	TRBJ1-5	few	CASARTGGYNQPQHF	TGTGCTAGTGCCCGGACAGGGGGATATAATCAGCCCCAGCATTTT
NA	TRBV25-1	TRBJ2-1	few	CASSQGWNEQFF	TGTGCCAGCAGTCAGGGTTGGAATGAGCAGTTCTTC
TRBD2	TRBV6-4	TRBJ2-3	NA	CASSDSGGSGTDTQYF	TGTGCCAGCAGTGACTCCGGCGGGAGTGGCACAGATACGCAGTATTTT
TRBD2	TRBV29-1	TRBJ2-1	NA	CSGGLAGGNEQFF	TGCAGCGGGGGTCTAGCGGGGGGAAATGAGCAGTTCTTC
NA	TRBV19	TRBJ2-3	NA	CASSTITQDTQYF	TGTGCCAGTAGTACCATAACCCAGGATACGCAGTATTTT
TRBD1	TRBV6-5	TRBJ2-7	once	CASSYYTGGEQYF	TGTGCCAGCAGTTACTATACAGGGGGTGAGCAGTACTTC
NA	TRBV5-1	TRBJ2-1	once	CASMWGSGSYNEQFF	TGCGCCAGCATGTGGGGTAGCGGTAGCTACAATGAGCAGTTCTTC
NA	TRBV7-9	TRBJ2-1	NA	CASSLSPSSSYNEQFF	TGTGCCAGCAGCTTAAGTCCCTCGAGCTCCTACAATGAGCAGTTCTTC
TRBD1	TRBV19	TRBJ1-2	NA	CASSTLGGWYGYTF	TGTGCCAGTAGTACGCTAGGGGGCTGGTATGGCTACACCTTC
NA	TRBV19	TRBJ1-5	NA	CASSLGSSYQPQHF	TGTGCCAGTAGTCTGGGTAGCTCCTATCAGCCCCAGCATTTT